The T cell receptor (beta chain) under discussion was sequenced for a study of T cells in women clearing cervical HPV infection. V was pared by 4 bases and J by 6 bases, with 18 bases between. In germline, CDR1 is SGHNT, CDR2 YENEEA. This CDR3 is built from 15 residues. As to this clone: The read falls 3 residues short of the CDR3 end, and the missing part is taken from the germline J gene.

TCRdb's table, derived via immunoSEQ multiplex PCR, lists solely in-frame clones and lacks some. The sample has approximately 17,000 clones; the top ten hold approximately 12%. V gene TRBV11-3 combines with J gene TRBJ1-1; D not certain. Sequencing input: blood buffy coat. This TCR came from a woman aged 18 to 75 with a cervical HPV16 infection that either progressed to CIN3+ or cleared (not recorded which). The sequenced part of the CDR3 DNA is TGTGCCAGCAGCTCCGAGGGTGAGGGCTCCGCTGAA. Residues: CASSSEGEGSAE. The whole CDR3 sequence is CASSSEGEGSAEAFF.